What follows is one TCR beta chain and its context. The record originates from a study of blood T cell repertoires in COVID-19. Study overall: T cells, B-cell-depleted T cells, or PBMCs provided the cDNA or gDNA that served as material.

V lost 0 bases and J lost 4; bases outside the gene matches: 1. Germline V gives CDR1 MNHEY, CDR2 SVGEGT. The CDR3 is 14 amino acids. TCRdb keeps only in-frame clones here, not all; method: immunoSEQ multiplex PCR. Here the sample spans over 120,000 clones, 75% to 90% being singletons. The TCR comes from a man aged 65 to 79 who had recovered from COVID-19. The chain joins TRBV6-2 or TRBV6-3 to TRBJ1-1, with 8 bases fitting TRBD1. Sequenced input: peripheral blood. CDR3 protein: CASSYSDRGTEAFF. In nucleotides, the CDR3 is TGTGCCAGCAGTTACTCCGACAGGGGCACTGAAGCTTTCTTT.